This entry lists 18 T cell receptor beta chains sequenced from one sample in a study of vaccination effects on CD4 cells after COVID-19. TCRdb's table, derived via immunoSEQ multiplex PCR, lists solely in-frame clones and lacks some. The data contain around 49,000 clones, approximately 72% of them singletons. Their antigens remain unidentified. Antigen-specific CD4+ T cells were first expanded with viral peptide pools by the ViraFEST assay and only then sequenced. Scientists isolated CD4+ T cells after an approximately 10-day culture period ended. The individual was infected with SARS-CoV-2 between March and December 2020, as confirmed by PCR. The sample was CD4+ T cells from PBMCs cultured with a peptide pool, taken before COVID-19 vaccination. These receptor sequences come from a human donor who had a prior SARS-CoV-2 infection.

The table lists this clone with a few counts. This sequence joins TRBV4-3 and TRBJ2-3, with 15 positions matching TRBD2. V dropped 2 bases and J dropped 1; count of bases not matched to a gene: 13. Germline loops: CDR1 LGHNA, CDR2 YSLEER. The CDR3 covers 21 residues. The CDR3 loop is CASSQILPGLAGGLRTDTQYF. The CDR3 DNA follows: TGCGCCAGCAGCCAAATTTTACCGGGACTAGCGGGAGGCCTGCGCACAGATACGCAGTATTTT.

The rearrangement joins TRBV24-1 to TRBJ2-3; D remains ambiguous. The germline V gene has CDR1 KGHDR and CDR2 SFDVKD. This CDR3 is 14 amino acids long. V lost 1 base and J lost 3, with 7 bases in between. CDR3 protein: CATSDLGRTDTQYF. The CDR3 DNA is TGTGCCACCAGTGATTTAGGCCGTACAGATACGCAGTATTTT.

V is TRBV30 and J is TRBJ1-1; D is perhaps TRBD1 (6 bases). The germline V and J ends were trimmed by 1 base and 3 bases, with 12 bases remaining between them. The CDR3 totals 14 residues. Germline V lookup: CDR1 GTSNPN, CDR2 SVGIG (reference sequence). The CDR3, as DNA: TGTGCCTGGAGTGCCACGGACAGTTACACTGAAGCTTTCTTT. It specifies CAWSATDSYTEAFF.

The CDR3 here is CASSVGGLKYF. CDR3 coding DNA: TGTGCCAGCAGTGTAGGAGGGCTCAAGTACTTC. The rearrangement joins TRBV2 to TRBJ2-5, with a tentative D call TRBD2 (6 bases). This CDR3 contains 11 residues. Trimming removed 4 bases from V and 12 bases from J, with 12 bases in between. Germline V gene sequence: CDR1 SNHLY, CDR2 FYNNEI.

V and J are TRBV9 and TRBJ1-1; D ambiguous. The CDR3 is made up of 13 amino acids. V lost 7 bases to trimming and J lost 6 bases, with 16 bases between them. From germline, CDR1 is SGDLS and CDR2 YYNGEE. The CDR3 is CASEPTLKAEAFF. The DNA of the CDR3 is TGTGCCAGCGAACCAACACTCAAGGCTGAAGCTTTCTTT.

This chain connects TRBV5-1 to TRBJ2-7, with 10 nucleotides matching TRBD2. The V and J ends lost 2 bases and 4 bases, in that order; junction bases with no gene match: 15. Per the germline V gene, CDR1 is SGHRS and CDR2 is YFSETQ. This CDR3 is 18 amino acids long. The CDR3 region has the DNA TGCGCCAGCAGCTTTTCGGTGGATAGCGGGGGGCCCTCGTACGAGCAGTACTTC. It translates to CASSFSVDSGGPSYEQYF.

The V gene is TRBV5-6, the J gene TRBJ2-7, with 9 bases that match TRBD2. The germline V gene has CDR1 SGHDT and CDR2 YYEEEE. V dropped 4 bases and J dropped 0; count of bases not matched to a gene: 11. CDR3 length equals 17 residues. DNA of the CDR3: TGTGCCAGCAGCCGGTCCCTAGCGGGGTCCCTCTCCTACGAGCAGTACTTC. Translated, it gives CASSRSLAGSLSYEQYF.

This clone was counted a single time. The chain recombines TRBV6-2 or TRBV6-3 with TRBJ2-3; 15 bases match TRBD2. This CDR3 comprises 16 residues. The V and J ends lost 6 bases and 8 bases, in that order; junction bases with no gene match: 9. The germline gives CDR1 MNHEY, CDR2 SVGEGT. The DNA of the CDR3 is TGTGCCAGCAGGCCTTTGGGACTAGCGGGAGGTACTACGCAGTATTTT. Amino acid sequence: CASRPLGLAGGTTQYF.

V and J are TRBV2 and TRBJ2-7, with D unresolved. Germline-derived CDR1 and CDR2 are SNHLY and FYNNEI. This CDR3 is built from 18 residues. The V end was cut by 2 bases, the J end by 0 bases, with 20 bases between. CDR3 region: CASSESWRQNLSSYEQYF. CDR3 in DNA: TGTGCCAGCAGTGAATCTTGGCGACAAAACCTGAGCTCCTACGAGCAGTACTTC.

This clone has only one observation. The chain is built from TRBV9 and TRBJ2-7; 10 nucleotides align to TRBD2. The CDR3 is 15 amino acids. Germline-derived CDR1 and CDR2 are SGDLS and YYNGEE. V lost 0 bases to trimming and J lost 5 bases; unmatched junction nucleotides: 5. The CDR3 reads CASSVDPSGSNEQYF. The CDR3 nucleotides read TGTGCCAGCAGCGTAGATCCTAGCGGGAGTAACGAGCAGTACTTC. Full variable domain (missing parts from reference TRBV9 and TRBJ2-7): DSGVTQTPKHLITATGQRVTLRCSPRSGDLSVYWYQQSLDQGLQFLIQYYNGEERAKGNILERFSAQQFPDLHSELNLSSLELGDSALYFCASSVDPSGSNEQYFGPGTRLTVT.

This clone was picked up a small number of times. The gene calls are TRBV6-1 and TRBJ1-5; D is unclear. This CDR3 is 11 amino acids long. V shed 3 bases and J shed 9 bases, with 6 bases lying between them. Germline V lookup: CDR1 MNHNS, CDR2 SASEGT. CDR3 nucleotide sequence: TGTGCCAGCAGTGAGCTAGGGCCCCAGCATTTT. This codes for CASSELGPQHF.

This clone was recorded a few times. The rearrangement uses TRBV7-2 and TRBJ2-7, with D possibly being TRBD2 (7 bases). The V gene's germline CDR1 is SGHTA and CDR2 FQGNSA. The CDR3 totals 14 residues. V lost 2 bases, J lost 10 bases, and 18 bases lay in between. CDR3 residues: CASSLRTGGAEQYF. CDR3 nucleotides: TGTGCCAGCAGCTTAAGGACTGGGGGGGCCGAACAGTACTTC.

The V gene is TRBV29-1, the J gene TRBJ2-3; D is undetermined. With 5 bases removed from V and 6 bases from J, the gap between germline ends came to 9 bases. The germline V gene encodes CDR1 SQVTM and CDR2 ANQGSEA. CDR3 length: 11 amino acids. In DNA, the CDR3 is TGCAGCGTTACGCTAGAGGATACGCAGTATTTT. Protein product: CSVTLEDTQYF.

The chain employs TRBV19 and TRBJ1-2; D remains unclear. This CDR3 region has 14 residues. From germline, CDR1 is LNHDA and CDR2 SQIVND (reference sequence). Trimming shortened V by 7 bases and J by 2 bases, and 14 bases separated the two germline ends. CDR3 sequence (DNA): TGTGCCAGTAAGTTCGGCAGCTTCAACTATGGCTACACCTTC. Protein: CASKFGSFNYGYTF.

This clone was found a few times. The chain is built from TRBV6-5 and TRBJ1-2; D not certain. This CDR3 has 13 amino acids. Germline lookup yields CDR1 MNHEY and CDR2 SVGAGI. Trimming cost V 6 bases and J 4 bases, with 12 bases left between them. CDR3 DNA: TGTGCCAGCAGCCTGAGTGGGGTCTATGGCTACACCTTC. Translation: CASSLSGVYGYTF.

This chain connects TRBV6-5 to TRBJ1-1; 11 bases line up with TRBD1. V dropped 5 bases and J dropped 4; count of bases not matched to a gene: 3. The germline gives CDR1 MNHEY, CDR2 SVGAGI. The CDR3 length is 14 residues. CDR3 loop: CASSIGTGGTEAFF. As DNA, the CDR3 is TGTGCCAGCAGTATAGGGACAGGGGGCACTGAAGCTTTCTTT.

The chain uses TRBV28 and TRBJ2-3; TRBD2 matches at 9 bases. J gave up 2 bases and V 3 bases, and 3 bases lay outside the gene matches. CDR3 length: 15 amino acids. From germline, CDR1 is MDHEN and CDR2 SYDVKM. The CDR3 region is CASSFGTSPTDTQYF. Written as DNA, the CDR3 is TGTGCCAGCAGTTTCGGGACTAGCCCCACAGATACGCAGTATTTT.

The V call is TRBV11-1, the J call TRBJ2-1; D ambiguous. In germline, CDR1 is SGHAT, CDR2 FQDESV (reference sequence). V was clipped by 3 bases and J by 2 bases, with 8 bases between them. The CDR3 length is 14 residues. The CDR3 DNA reads TGTGCCAGCAGCTTTTTTTCGGCCTACAATGAGCAGTTCTTC. Translating it yields CASSFFSAYNEQFF.